What follows is one TCR beta chain and its context. Germline V CDR1 and CDR2: KGHSH, LQKENI. V was clipped by 0 bases and J by 4 bases, with 9 bases between them. CDR3 length: 14 amino acids. The record originates from a study of blood T cell repertoires in COVID-19. About the research overall: Some COVID-19 samples were acute and others convalescent; all came from the United States, Italy and Spain. PBMCs, B-cell-depleted T cells, or T cells provided the cDNA or gDNA that made up the material.

During active infection, Seattle patients enrolled and were then monitored through disease. The table came from immunoSEQ multiplex PCR; TCRdb's copy has only in-frame clones and leaves some out. The repertoire has more than 80,000 clones, 60% to 85% of them found once; the top ten carry 6.2%. The TCR was taken from a man older than 75 with COVID-19, enrolled during active disease. The chain combines TRBV18 with TRBJ2-5, with D perhaps matching TRBD2 (6 bases). The source material was peripheral blood. The CDR3, as DNA: TGTGCCAGCTCACCACCGGGGGGACGAGAGACCCAGTACTTC. Translated, it gives CASSPPGGRETQYF.